This TCR beta chain was obtained from a study of blood T cell repertoires in COVID-19 (dated by TCRdb to the early 2020s). About the study as a whole: Samples from collaborators originated in the United States, Italy and Spain and spanned both the acute and convalescent phases of COVID-19. Where available, HLA class I and class II types were obtained from metadata supplied by the sample provider rather than from assay-based typing. The material from the prospective study consisted of cDNA or gDNA derived from T cells, B-cell-depleted T cells, or PBMCs. A de-identified subject ID, COVID-19 status, age in years and sex were almost always included in the sample metadata. The dataset comprised deeply sampled blood TCRbeta repertoires from subjects exposed to, actively infected with, or recovered from COVID-19. A freely available public database, intended as a resource for researchers studying the immune response to SARS-CoV-2, is where the repertoires were released. Samples came from the ongoing ImmuneRACE study (first 160 participants) plus 1,254 subjects from 6 global collaborators.

TCRbeta CDR3 regions were amplified from genomic DNA by means of the immunoSEQ Assay, a bias-controlled multiplex PCR. Under the source paper's analysis protocol: Within the assay, amplification of reference gene primers was used to estimate how many nucleated cells each sample contained. Sequence reads were collapsed and filtered to measure the absolute abundance of every unique TCRbeta CDR3 rearrangement. For each sample, productive Simpson clonality was calculated as the square root of Simpson's diversity index across productive rearrangements. TCRdb re-hosts the immuneACCESS table, in-frame sequences only. Its copies lack some clones; in the studies checked, an unresolved V gene accounts for under half of them, and the cause for the rest is not known. From that table come the V and J calls and clone size; the DNA was used to work out D and trimming. The sample contains more than 200,000 clones, about 90% of them found a single time. The top ten hold around 3.7% of the sample.

As to this clone: Its cognate antigen has yet to be identified. Base qualities are not recorded, but no much larger clone differs from it by a single base.

Participants in the prospective study were enrolled through a virtual design, were aged roughly 18 to 100 years, and lived in under 25 United States geographic areas. In the prospective study, participants were assigned to cohorts based on the clinical history participants reported in a screening survey and a study questionnaire. Each participant in the prospective study had whole blood, serum and a nasopharyngeal or oropharyngeal swab collected by mobile phlebotomists. Prospective study participants could optionally give additional blood draws and questionnaires over an approximately two-month period. Before DNA extraction, blood samples from the prospective study were shipped at room temperature or frozen. Counted from cysteine to phenylalanine, this CDR3 has 15 amino acids. Solely the CDR3 DNA is kept, with 45 bases framed from the first base. The germline V gene yields SGHAT for CDR1 and FQNNGV for CDR2. The junction shows trimming of 4 bases on V and 4 bases on J, and the gene matches do not reach 7 bases of it.

Overall results and qualifications from the work: Clinical and demographic metadata were provided uncurated, with the amount varying by source and participant.

The sequence derives from a woman in her 30s with acute COVID-19. Sequencing was done on a sample of PBMCs or T cells enriched from blood (not recorded which). Recombination joined TRBV11-2 with TRBJ2-5; 9 central bases correspond to TRBD2. The CDR3 reads CASSSGTSFPETQYF. The DNA sequence is TGTGCCAGCAGCTCCGGGACTAGCTTTCCAGAGACCCAGTACTTC.